A single sample is the source of the 9 T cell receptor beta chains below, sequenced in a study of blood T cell repertoires in COVID-19. The data were produced by immunoSEQ multiplex PCR, yet TCRdb's version contains in-frame clones alone and is incomplete. The profile shows about 210,000 clones, roughly 77% of them singletons. Sequenced sample: PBMCs or T cells enriched from blood (not recorded which). The source of these receptors is a middle-aged man who had recovered from COVID-19.

The chain is built from TRBV27 and TRBJ2-7; 8 bases are shared with TRBD1. Germline CDR1 and CDR2: MNHEY and SMNVEV (reference sequence). This CDR3 region has 13 residues. V was pared by 5 bases and J by 3 bases, with 3 bases of the junction left unmatched. The CDR3 nucleotides are TGTGCCAGCAGTCAGGGACAGGACTACGAGCAGTACTTC. It yields the protein CASSQGQDYEQYF.

The genes are TRBV5-6 and TRBJ2-7; 10 bases agree with TRBD2. Germline values: CDR1 SGHDT, CDR2 YYEEEE. V lost 1 base and J lost 4; bases outside the gene matches: 5. The CDR3 loop spans 15 amino acids. The CDR3 reads CASSLLGTSVYEQYF. CDR3 in DNA: TGTGCCAGCAGCTTGTTAGGGACTAGCGTATACGAGCAGTACTTC.

The CDR3 DNA follows: TGTGCTAGTGGTTTGTCCGGGAGTAGCAATGAGCAGTTCTTC. This encodes CASGLSGSSNEQFF. The chain joins TRBV12-5 to TRBJ2-1; a weak D match, TRBD2 (6 bases). Germline V gives CDR1 LGHNT, CDR2 FRNRAP. This CDR3 is built from 14 residues. Trimming left V 2 bases short and J 6 bases short, with 11 bases between. The whole variable domain, remainder taken from reference TRBV12-5 and TRBJ2-1, is DARVTQTPRHKVTEMGQEVTMRCQPILGHNTVFWYRQTMMQGLELLAYFRNRAPLDDSGMPKDRFSAEMPDATLATLKIQPSEPRDSAVYFCASGLSGSSNEQFFGPGTRLTVL.

This sequence joins TRBV3-1 (or the pseudogene TRBV3-2) and TRBJ1-1; possibly TRBD1 for D (6 bases). V was trimmed by 7 bases and J by 3 bases, leaving 18 bases between them. Germline CDR1 LGHDT, CDR2 YNNKEL (reference sequence). The CDR3 length is 15 residues. DNA for the CDR3: TGTGCCAGCACCCCATGGGGTGAGGGGGACACTGAAGCTTTCTTT. Amino acid sequence: CASTPWGEGDTEAFF.

V usage is TRBV7-9 and J usage is TRBJ1-2; 8 nucleotides match TRBD1. The CDR3 is made up of 13 amino acids. With V trimmed by 3 bases and J by 7 bases, 4 bases remained unmatched. In germline, CDR1 is SEHNR, CDR2 FQNEAQ (reference sequence). The CDR3 sequence: CASSLTGVSGYTF. In DNA, the CDR3 is TGTGCCAGCAGCTTGACAGGGGTATCTGGCTACACCTTC.

The V call is TRBV24-1, the J call TRBJ1-5, with D hard to call. Germline-derived CDR1 and CDR2 are KGHDR and SFDVKD. V dropped 5 bases and J dropped 2 bases, with 9 bases sitting between them. CDR3 length: 14 amino acids. The DNA for the CDR3 is TGTGCCACCAGTGGAGGGTTTGGCAATCAGCCCCAGCATTTT. It is translated as CATSGGFGNQPQHF.

This chain links TRBV6-5 with TRBJ2-5; 10 bases match TRBD2. Germline V gives CDR1 MNHEY, CDR2 SVGAGI. This CDR3 spans 15 amino acids. With 6 bases clipped from V and 7 bases from J, the junction kept 11 bases outside the gene matches. The CDR3 nucleotides are TGTGCCAGCAGATTTACCGGACTAGCGGACGGGACCCAGTACTTC. Translating it yields CASRFTGLADGTQYF.

The chain recombines TRBV3-1 (or the pseudogene TRBV3-2) with TRBJ1-2; 12 nucleotides line up with TRBD1. The junction had 10 bases not matched to a gene; V was cut back by 3 bases and J by 8 bases. CDR1 and CDR2 from the germline V gene are LGHDT and YNNKEL (reference sequence). CDR3 size: 16 residues. The CDR3 nucleotides read TGTGCCAGCAGCCATCTCGGCCGGGACAGGGGGCGAGGCTACACCTTC. Translation gives CASSHLGRDRGRGYTF.

The chain employs TRBV3-1 (or the pseudogene TRBV3-2) and TRBJ2-1; a weak D match, TRBD2 (6 bases). CDR1 LGHDT and CDR2 YNNKEL come from the germline V gene (reference sequence). V lost 3 bases and J lost 6, with 18 bases in between. This CDR3 comprises 16 residues. CDR3 sequence: CASSQGTSPAFNEQFF. Here the CDR3 DNA reads TGTGCCAGCAGCCAGGGGACTTCACCTGCTTTCAATGAGCAGTTCTTC.